This T cell receptor beta chain was profiled in a study of control samples from healthy donors and cancer patients. Data came from immunoSEQ multiplex PCR; TCRdb stores just in-frame clones and leaves some out. There are approximately 190,000 clones in the sample, with 2% to 2.5% held by the top ten. The CDR3 length is 14 residues. CDR1 is SGHTA, CDR2 FQGNSA, per germline. Deletions cut 5 bases from V and 3 bases from J, with 14 bases between. Material: blood. This clonotype was obtained from a woman between 25 and 40 years old in good health. The chain joins TRBV7-2 to TRBJ2-7; D possibly corresponds to TRBD1 (6 bases). CDR3: CASSPQGIGYEQYF. The CDR3, as DNA: TGTGCCAGCAGCCCACAGGGAATCGGCTACGAGCAGTACTTC.